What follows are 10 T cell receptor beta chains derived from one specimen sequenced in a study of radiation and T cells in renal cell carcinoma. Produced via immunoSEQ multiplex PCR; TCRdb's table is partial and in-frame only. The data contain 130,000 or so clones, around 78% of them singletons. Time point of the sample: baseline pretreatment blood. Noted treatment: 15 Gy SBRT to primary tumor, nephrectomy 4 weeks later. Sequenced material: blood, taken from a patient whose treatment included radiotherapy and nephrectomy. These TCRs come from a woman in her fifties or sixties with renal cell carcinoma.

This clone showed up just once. In nucleotides, the CDR3 is TGTGCCAGTAGCTCTACTAGGGGCACTGAAGCTTTCTTT. This encodes CASSSTRGTEAFF. The chain recombines TRBV19 with TRBJ1-1, with D tentatively TRBD1 (5 bases). The CDR3 is made up of 13 amino acids. Germline loops: CDR1 LNHDA, CDR2 SQIVND (reference sequence). The ends were cut back, 6 bases at V and 4 bases at J, with 12 bases in the middle.

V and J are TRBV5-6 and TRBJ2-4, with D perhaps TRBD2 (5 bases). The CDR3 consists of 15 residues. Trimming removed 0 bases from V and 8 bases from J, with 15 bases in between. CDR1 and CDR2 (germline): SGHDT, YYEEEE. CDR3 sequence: CASSLDSTGFDIQYF. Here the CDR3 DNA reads TGTGCCAGCAGCTTGGATTCCACGGGGTTTGACATTCAGTACTTC.

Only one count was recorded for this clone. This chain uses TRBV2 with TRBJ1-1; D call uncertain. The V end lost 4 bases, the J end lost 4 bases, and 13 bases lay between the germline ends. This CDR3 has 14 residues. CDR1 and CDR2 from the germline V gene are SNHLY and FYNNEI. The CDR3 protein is CASSARRRGTEAFF. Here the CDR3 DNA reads TGTGCCAGCAGTGCTAGGAGGAGAGGCACTGAAGCTTTCTTT.

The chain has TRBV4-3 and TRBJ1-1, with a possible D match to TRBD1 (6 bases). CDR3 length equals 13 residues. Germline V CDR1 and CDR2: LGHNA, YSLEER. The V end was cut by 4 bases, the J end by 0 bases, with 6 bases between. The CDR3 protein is CASSRTVNTEAFF. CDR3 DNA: TGCGCCAGCAGCCGGACAGTGAACACTGAAGCTTTCTTT.

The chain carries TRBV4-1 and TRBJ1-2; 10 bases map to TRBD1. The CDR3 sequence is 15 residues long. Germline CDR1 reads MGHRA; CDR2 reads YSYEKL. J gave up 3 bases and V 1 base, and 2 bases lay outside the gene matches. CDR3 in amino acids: CASSQGGTGDYGYTF. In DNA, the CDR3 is TGCGCCAGCAGCCAAGGCGGGACAGGGGACTATGGCTACACCTTC.

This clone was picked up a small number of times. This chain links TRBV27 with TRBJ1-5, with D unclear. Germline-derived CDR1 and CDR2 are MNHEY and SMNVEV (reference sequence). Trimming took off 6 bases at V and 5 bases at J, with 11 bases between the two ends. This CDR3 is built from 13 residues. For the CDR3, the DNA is TGTGCCAGCAGCCTAACGGTAGATCAGCCCCAGCATTTT. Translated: CASSLTVDQPQHF.

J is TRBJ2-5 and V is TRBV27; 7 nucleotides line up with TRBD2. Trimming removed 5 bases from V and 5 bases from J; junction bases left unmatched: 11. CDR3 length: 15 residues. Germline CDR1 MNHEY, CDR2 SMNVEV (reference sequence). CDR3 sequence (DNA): TGTGCCAGCAGTCTCGGGGCGGGAGTCGGGGAGACCCAGTACTTC. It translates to CASSLGAGVGETQYF.

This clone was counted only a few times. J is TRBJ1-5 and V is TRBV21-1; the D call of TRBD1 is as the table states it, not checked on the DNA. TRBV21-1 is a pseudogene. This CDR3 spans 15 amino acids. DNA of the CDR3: TGTGCCAGCAGCACGGACAGGGGGCAAGAGCAGCCCCAGCATTTT. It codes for CASSTDRGQEQPQHF.

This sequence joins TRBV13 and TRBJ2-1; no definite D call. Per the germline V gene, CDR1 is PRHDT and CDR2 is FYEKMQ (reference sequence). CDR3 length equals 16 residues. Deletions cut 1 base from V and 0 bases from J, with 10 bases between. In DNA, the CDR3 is TGTGCCAGCAGCTTAGATGTGGGAAGCTCCTACAATGAGCAGTTCTTC. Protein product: CASSLDVGSSYNEQFF.

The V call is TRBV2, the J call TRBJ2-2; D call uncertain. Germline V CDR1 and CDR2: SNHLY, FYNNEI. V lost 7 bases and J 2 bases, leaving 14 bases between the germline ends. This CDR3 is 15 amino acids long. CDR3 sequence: CASTPTTANTGELFF. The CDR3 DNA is TGTGCCAGCACCCCGACAACCGCCAACACCGGGGAGCTGTTTTTT.